Sequencing of this TCR beta chain was carried out in a study of blood T cell repertoires in COVID-19 (dated by TCRdb to the early 2020s). Background for the entire study: Samples covering the acute and convalescent phases of COVID-19 were provided by collaborators in the United States, Italy and Spain. The material from the prospective study consisted of cDNA or gDNA derived from T cells, B-cell-depleted T cells, or PBMCs. Subjects who had been exposed to COVID-19, were actively infected with it, or had recovered from it provided the deeply sampled blood TCRbeta repertoires that made up the dataset. The repertoires were made available in a free public database intended to serve as a resource for research on the immune response to SARS-CoV-2. Samples were obtained from the ongoing ImmuneRACE study (first 160 participants) and from 1,200 or so subjects provided by 6 global collaborators. The sample metadata nearly always contained a de-identified subject ID, COVID-19 status, age in years and sex. Where available, HLA class I and class II types were obtained from metadata supplied by the sample provider rather than from assay-based typing.

A remark on this clone: The antigen this receptor binds is unknown. The input lacks base qualities; no much larger clone sits a single base away.

Beyond this particular receptor, the publication reports: The amount of clinical and demographic metadata varied by source and participant and was provided uncurated.

The collaborating institutions used their own protocols to collect whole blood in K2EDTA tubes. For TCRbeta analysis, collaborators shipped samples as frozen whole blood, isolated PBMCs, or DNA extracted from either of those sample types. V is trimmed back by 5 bases and J by 2 bases, and the junction contains 7 bases that no gene match accounts for. The CDR3 starts with the cysteine, ends with the phenylalanine, and has 16 residues. Only the CDR3 DNA is retained, 48 bases long and in frame from the first base. As encoded in the germline V gene, CDR1 is LGHNT while CDR2 is FRNRAP. TCRbeta CDR3 regions were amplified from genomic DNA using the immunoSEQ Assay, a bias-controlled multiplex PCR. In the authors' own workflow: Nucleated cell counts per sample were estimated from amplification of reference gene primers within the assay. Sequence reads were collapsed and filtered to measure the absolute abundance of every unique TCRbeta CDR3 rearrangement. For each sample, productive Simpson clonality was calculated by taking the square root of Simpson's diversity index across productive rearrangements. TCRdb limited this immuneACCESS table to in-frame rearrangements with V and J called. A share of clones is missing; checked studies link under half to unresolved V genes, and the rest is unexplained. The DNA was the basis for D and trimming; V, J and clone size are from that table. The sample records just under 50,000 clones, about 82% of which are singletons. The ten biggest clones cover approximately 14% of the sample.

In this chain, TRBV12-5 is recombined with TRBJ2-3, with 10 junctional bases fitting TRBD2. Sequencing input: peripheral blood. The TCR comes from a human donor in a cohort sampled during active COVID-19. The sequenced DNA: TGTGCTAGTGGTCCAGGGACTAGCGCTAACACAGATACGCAGTATTTT. This sequence encodes CASGPGTSANTDTQYF. Joined to the reference TRBV12-5 and TRBJ2-3 proteins, this CDR3 gives the full variable domain: DARVTQTPRHKVTEMGQEVTMRCQPILGHNTVFWYRQTMMQGLELLAYFRNRAPLDDSGMPKDRFSAEMPDATLATLKIQPSEPRDSAVYFCASGPGTSANTDTQYFGPGTRLTVL.